The 11 T cell receptor beta chains in this list originate from one sample, sequenced in a study of OX40 agonist ivuxolimab in advanced cancers. This table comes from immunoSEQ multiplex PCR, and its TCRdb copy is limited to in-frame clones, with some not included. Among more than 13,000 clones listed, over 75% were seen once. The starting material was CD4+ or CD8+ T cells sorted from blood, obtained in a trial of the OX40 agonist ivuxolimab. These receptors all come from an adult with an advanced solid tumor such as melanoma, head and neck, liver or kidney cancer.

This clone has more than one count but fewer than ten. V usage is TRBV7-9 and J usage is TRBJ2-6, with D unclear. Germline V gene sequence: CDR1 SEHNR, CDR2 FQNEAQ (reference sequence). The V end lost 0 bases, the J end lost 0 bases, and 9 bases lay between the germline ends. The CDR3 sequence is 17 residues long. The DNA for the CDR3 is TGTGCCAGCAGCTTAGCCGTTAGCAACTCTGGGGCCAACGTCCTGACTTTC. This translates into CASSLAVSNSGANVLTF.

The chain joins TRBV6-5 to TRBJ2-3, with D possibly TRBD2 on 6 matching bases. Germline V gives CDR1 MNHEY, CDR2 SVGAGI. The CDR3 is made up of 15 amino acids. V was pared by 1 base and J by 4 bases, with 12 bases between. The CDR3 protein is CASSYFGGEADTQYF. CDR3 sequence (DNA): TGTGCCAGCAGTTACTTCGGGGGTGAGGCAGATACGCAGTATTTT.

The gene calls are TRBV7-8 and TRBJ1-4, with 7 bases that match TRBD1. V lost 5 bases, J lost 6 bases, and 3 bases stayed unmatched. Germline CDR1 is SGHVS and CDR2 is FQNEAQ. The CDR3 spans 13 residues. The CDR3 coding sequence is TGTGCCAGCAGCACAGACAGGGATGAAAAACTGTTTTTT. Its protein is CASSTDRDEKLFF.

CDR3: CASSDRDQNEQFF. CDR3 bases: TGTGCCAGCAGTGACCGGGACCAAAATGAGCAGTTCTTC. J is TRBJ2-1 and V is TRBV6-4; D may match TRBD1 or TRBD2 (5 bases each). The germline V and J ends were trimmed by 2 bases and 7 bases, with 9 bases remaining between them. Germline V gives CDR1 MRHNA, CDR2 SNTAGT. The CDR3 sequence is 13 residues long.

The V call is TRBV30, the J call TRBJ1-2; 7 bases line up with TRBD1. Germline loops: CDR1 GTSNPN, CDR2 SVGIG (reference sequence). The CDR3 has 14 amino acids. V shed 4 bases and J 2 bases; nucleotides not matched to a gene: 7. The CDR3 protein is CAWMPRGLNYGYTF. The CDR3 nucleotides read TGTGCCTGGATGCCAAGGGGGCTAAACTATGGCTACACCTTC.

This clone showed up just a few times. The chain combines TRBV4-2 with TRBJ1-1; D call uncertain. Trimming pared 1 base from V and 10 bases from J, leaving 7 bases between. The germline V gene has CDR1 LGHNA and CDR2 YNFKEQ. CDR3 length: 11 residues. CDR3 in amino acids: CASSQGVGAFF. The CDR3 DNA sequence: TGTGCCAGCAGCCAAGGCGTAGGAGCTTTCTTT.

The chain carries TRBV23-1 and TRBJ2-3; D may be TRBD2 (6 bases). TRBV23-1 is an ORF, with its function uncertain. The CDR3 is made up of 17 amino acids. V was shortened by 2 bases and J by 0 bases, with 15 bases between the two germline ends. CDR3 sequence (DNA): TGCGCCAGCAGTCAACCGCCTTGGGGGGTTAGCACAGATACGCAGTATTTT. Translated: CASSQPPWGVSTDTQYF.

CDR3 sequence (DNA): TGTGCCAGCAGCTCGATCCGACAGGGCACAGATACGCAGTATTTT. Translated, it gives CASSSIRQGTDTQYF. This chain uses TRBV7-9 with TRBJ2-3; TRBD1 is a possible D gene (6 bases). Trimming took off 4 bases at V and 1 base at J, with 12 bases between the two ends. The CDR3 contains 15 residues. Per germline, CDR1 SEHNR and CDR2 FQNEAQ (reference sequence).

The rearrangement joins TRBV5-3 to TRBJ2-2; D call uncertain. TRBV5-3 qualifies as an ORF whose function is uncertain. CDR3 size: 15 residues. V was clipped by 4 bases and J by 4 bases, with 14 bases between them. CDR3 protein: CARSQTVGGTGELFF. CDR3 nucleotides: TGTGCCAGAAGCCAGACGGTCGGTGGCACCGGGGAGCTGTTTTTT.

The chain couples TRBV12-5 to TRBJ1-2, with D unclear. The CDR3 is 17 amino acids. From germline, CDR1 is LGHNT and CDR2 FRNRAP. Between the trimmed V and J ends, which lost 4 bases and 2 bases, there was a span of 20 bases. The CDR3 DNA is TGTGCTAGTGGTTCTCACCCCTTTCCGGGCTCAAACTATGGCTACACCTTC. This sequence encodes CASGSHPFPGSNYGYTF.

The V gene is TRBV4-3, the J gene TRBJ2-1; the D gene is possibly TRBD2 (6 bases). CDR1 is LGHNA, CDR2 YSLEER, per germline. The CDR3 spans 18 residues. V lost 1 base and J lost 0, with 16 bases in between. The CDR3 region has the DNA TGCGCCAGCAGCCAAGGGGGAGGTGAGGGAAGCTCCTACAATGAGCAGTTCTTC. The encoded protein is CASSQGGGEGSSYNEQFF.